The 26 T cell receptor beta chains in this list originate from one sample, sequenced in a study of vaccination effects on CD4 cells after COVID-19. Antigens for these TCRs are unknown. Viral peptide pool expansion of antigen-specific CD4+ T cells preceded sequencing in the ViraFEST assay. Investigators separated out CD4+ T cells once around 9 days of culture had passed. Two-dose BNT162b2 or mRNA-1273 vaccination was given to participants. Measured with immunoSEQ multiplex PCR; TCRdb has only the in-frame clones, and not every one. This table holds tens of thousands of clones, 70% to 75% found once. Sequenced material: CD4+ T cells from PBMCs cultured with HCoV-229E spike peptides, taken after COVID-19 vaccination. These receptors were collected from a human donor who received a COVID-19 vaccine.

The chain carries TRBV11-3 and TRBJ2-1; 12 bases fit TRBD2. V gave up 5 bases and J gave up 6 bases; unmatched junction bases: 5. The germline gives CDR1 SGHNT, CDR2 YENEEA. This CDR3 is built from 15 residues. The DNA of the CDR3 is TGTGCCAGCAGCAAACGACTAGCGGGAGTCAATGAGCAGTTCTTC. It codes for CASSKRLAGVNEQFF.

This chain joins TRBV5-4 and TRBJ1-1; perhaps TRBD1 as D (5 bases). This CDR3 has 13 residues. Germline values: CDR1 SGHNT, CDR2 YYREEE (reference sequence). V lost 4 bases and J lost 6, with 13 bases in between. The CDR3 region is CASSRPGGPEAFF. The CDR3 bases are TGTGCCAGCAGCCGACCCGGGGGACCTGAAGCTTTCTTT.

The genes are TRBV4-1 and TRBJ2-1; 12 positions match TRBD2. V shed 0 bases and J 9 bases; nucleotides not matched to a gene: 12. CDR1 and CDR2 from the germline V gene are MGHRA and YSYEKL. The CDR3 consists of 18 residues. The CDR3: CASSQESYTSGGSGEQFF. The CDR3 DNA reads TGCGCCAGCAGCCAAGAAAGTTATACTAGCGGGGGGAGTGGTGAGCAGTTCTTC.

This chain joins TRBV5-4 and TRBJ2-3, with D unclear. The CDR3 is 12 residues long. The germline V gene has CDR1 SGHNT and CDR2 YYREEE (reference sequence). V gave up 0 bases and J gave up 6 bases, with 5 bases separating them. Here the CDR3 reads CASSLVRDTQYF. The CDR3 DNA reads TGTGCCAGCAGCTTGGTCAGGGATACGCAGTATTTT.

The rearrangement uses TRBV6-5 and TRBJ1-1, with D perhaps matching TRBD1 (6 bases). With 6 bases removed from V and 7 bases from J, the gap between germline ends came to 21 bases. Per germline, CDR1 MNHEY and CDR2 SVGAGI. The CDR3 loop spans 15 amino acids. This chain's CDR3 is CASSESGGRVGEAFF. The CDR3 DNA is TGTGCCAGCAGCGAGTCTGGGGGGCGCGTGGGTGAAGCTTTCTTT.

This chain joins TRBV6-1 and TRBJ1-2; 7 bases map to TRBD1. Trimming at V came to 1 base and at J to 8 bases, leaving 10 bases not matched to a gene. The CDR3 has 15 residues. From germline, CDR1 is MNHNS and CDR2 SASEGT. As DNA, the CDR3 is TGTGCCAGCAGTGAAGGTACAGGGGTCTCAGAAGGCTACACCTTC. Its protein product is CASSEGTGVSEGYTF.

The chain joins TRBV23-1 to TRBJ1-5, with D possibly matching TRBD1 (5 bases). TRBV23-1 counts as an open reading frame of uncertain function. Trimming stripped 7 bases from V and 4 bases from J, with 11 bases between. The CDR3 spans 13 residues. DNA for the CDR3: TGCGCCAGCACAGCCGGGACTAATCAGCCCCAGCATTTT. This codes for CASTAGTNQPQHF.

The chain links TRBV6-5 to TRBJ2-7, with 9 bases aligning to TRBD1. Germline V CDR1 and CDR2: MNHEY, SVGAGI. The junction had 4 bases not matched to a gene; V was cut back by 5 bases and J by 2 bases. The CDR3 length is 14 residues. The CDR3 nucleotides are TGTGCCAGCAGTCGCCGGGACAGGGCCTACGAGCAGTACTTC. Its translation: CASSRRDRAYEQYF.

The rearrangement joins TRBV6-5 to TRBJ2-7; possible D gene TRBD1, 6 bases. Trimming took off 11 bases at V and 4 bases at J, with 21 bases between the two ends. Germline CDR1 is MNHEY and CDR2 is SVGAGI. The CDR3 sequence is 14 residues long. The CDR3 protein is CAATPQGPLYEQYF. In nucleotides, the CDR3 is TGTGCCGCCACCCCCCAGGGGCCGCTATACGAGCAGTACTTC.

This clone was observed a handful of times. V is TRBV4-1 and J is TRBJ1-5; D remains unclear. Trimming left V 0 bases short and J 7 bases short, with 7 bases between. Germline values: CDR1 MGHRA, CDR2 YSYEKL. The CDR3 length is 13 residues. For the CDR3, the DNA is TGCGCCAGCAGCCAAGATTCTCACCAGCCCCAGCATTTT. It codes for CASSQDSHQPQHF.

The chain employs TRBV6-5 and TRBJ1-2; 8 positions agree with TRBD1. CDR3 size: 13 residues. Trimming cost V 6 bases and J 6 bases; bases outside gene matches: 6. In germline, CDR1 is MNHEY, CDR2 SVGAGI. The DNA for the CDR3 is TGTGCCAGCAGCTATGCAGGGGGCGATGGCTACACCTTC. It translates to CASSYAGGDGYTF.

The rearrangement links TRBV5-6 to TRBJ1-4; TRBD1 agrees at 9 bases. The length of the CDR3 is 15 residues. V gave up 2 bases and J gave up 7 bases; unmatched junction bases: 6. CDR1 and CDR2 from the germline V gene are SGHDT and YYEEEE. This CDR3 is CASSFIGQGSEKLFF. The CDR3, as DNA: TGTGCCAGCAGCTTTATAGGACAGGGGAGTGAAAAACTGTTTTTT. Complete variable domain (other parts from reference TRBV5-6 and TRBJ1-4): DAGVTQSPTHLIKTRGQQVTLRCSPKSGHDTVSWYQQALGQGPQFIFQYYEEEERQRGNFPDRFSGHQFPNYSSELNVNALLLGDSALYLCASSFIGQGSEKLFFGSGTQLSVL.

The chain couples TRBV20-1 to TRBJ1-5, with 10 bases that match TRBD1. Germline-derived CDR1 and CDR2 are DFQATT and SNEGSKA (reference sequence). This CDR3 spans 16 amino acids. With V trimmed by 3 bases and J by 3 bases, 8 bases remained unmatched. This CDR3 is CSASRRDRGVNQPQHF. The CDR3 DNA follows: TGCAGTGCTAGTAGGAGGGACAGGGGTGTCAATCAGCCCCAGCATTTT.

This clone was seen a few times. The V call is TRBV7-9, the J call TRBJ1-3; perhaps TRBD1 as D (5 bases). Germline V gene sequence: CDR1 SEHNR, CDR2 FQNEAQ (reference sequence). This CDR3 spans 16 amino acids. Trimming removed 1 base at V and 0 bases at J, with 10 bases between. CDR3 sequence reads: CASSLGRGLSGNTIYF. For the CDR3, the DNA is TGTGCCAGCAGCTTAGGTCGGGGACTCTCTGGAAACACCATATATTTT.

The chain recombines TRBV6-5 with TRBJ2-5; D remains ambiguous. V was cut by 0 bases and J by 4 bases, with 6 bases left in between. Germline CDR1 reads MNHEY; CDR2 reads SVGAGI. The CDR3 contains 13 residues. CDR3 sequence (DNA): TGTGCCAGCAGTTACTCGGGCCCAGAGACCCAGTACTTC. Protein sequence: CASSYSGPETQYF.

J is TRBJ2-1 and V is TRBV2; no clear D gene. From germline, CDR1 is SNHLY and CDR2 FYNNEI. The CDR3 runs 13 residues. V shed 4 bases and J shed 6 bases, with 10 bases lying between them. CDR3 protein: CASSGMTVNEQFF. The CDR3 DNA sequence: TGTGCCAGCAGTGGCATGACGGTCAATGAGCAGTTCTTC.

The CDR3 is CASSEVGTAHNQPQHF. DNA for the CDR3: TGTGCCAGCAGTGAAGTTGGGACAGCACACAATCAGCCCCAGCATTTT. The rearrangement uses TRBV6-1 and TRBJ1-5, with 7 bases fitting TRBD1. Germline V gene lookup returns CDR1 MNHNS and CDR2 SASEGT. V gave up 1 base and J gave up 3 bases; unmatched junction bases: 6. There are 16 residues in the CDR3.

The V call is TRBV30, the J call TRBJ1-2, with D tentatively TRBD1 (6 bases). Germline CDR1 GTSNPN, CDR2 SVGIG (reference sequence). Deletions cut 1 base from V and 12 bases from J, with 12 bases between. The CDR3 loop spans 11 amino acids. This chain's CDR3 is CAWSAGVKNTF. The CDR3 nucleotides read TGTGCCTGGAGTGCAGGGGTAAAGAACACCTTC. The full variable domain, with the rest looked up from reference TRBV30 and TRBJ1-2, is SQTIHQWPATLVQPVGSPLSLECTVEGTSNPNLYWYRQAAGRGLQLLFYSVGIGQISSEVPQNLSASRPQDRQFILSSKKLLLSDSGFYLCAWSAGVKNTFGSGTRLTVV.

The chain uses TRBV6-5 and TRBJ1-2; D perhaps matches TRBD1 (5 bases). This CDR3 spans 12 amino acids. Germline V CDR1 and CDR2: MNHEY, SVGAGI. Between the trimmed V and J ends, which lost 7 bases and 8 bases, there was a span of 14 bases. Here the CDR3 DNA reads TGTGCCAGCACTCACGAGGGGCGAGGCTACACCTTC. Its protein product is CASTHEGRGYTF.

DNA of the CDR3: TGCGCCAGCAGCTTACAGACAGGGGGAGGGTACACTGAAGCTTTCTTT. Translation: CASSLQTGGGYTEAFF. The gene calls are TRBV5-1 and TRBJ1-1; 9 bases are a match to TRBD1. V shed 2 bases and J 3 bases; nucleotides not matched to a gene: 8. The CDR3 length is 16 residues. CDR1 and CDR2 from the germline V gene are SGHRS and YFSETQ.

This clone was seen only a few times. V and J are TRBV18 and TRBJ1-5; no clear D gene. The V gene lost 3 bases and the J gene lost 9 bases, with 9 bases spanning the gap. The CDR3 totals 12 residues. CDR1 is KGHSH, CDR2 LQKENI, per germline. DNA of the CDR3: TGTGCCAGCTCACCCGAGACGGGGCCCCAGCATTTT. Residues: CASSPETGPQHF.

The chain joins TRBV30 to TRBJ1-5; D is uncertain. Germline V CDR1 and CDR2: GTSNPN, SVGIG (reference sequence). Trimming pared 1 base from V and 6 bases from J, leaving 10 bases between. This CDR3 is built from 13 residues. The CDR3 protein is CAWSATFGQPQHF. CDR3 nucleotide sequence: TGTGCCTGGAGTGCCACTTTCGGTCAGCCCCAGCATTTT.

This CDR3 reads CASSLGTASPSYEQYF. The CDR3, as DNA: TGTGCCAGCAGCTTAGGGACAGCCTCTCCTTCCTACGAGCAGTACTTC. V and J are TRBV11-2 and TRBJ2-7; weak D call: TRBD1 (6 bases). This CDR3 has 16 residues. Germline V lookup: CDR1 SGHAT, CDR2 FQNNGV. V gave up 1 base and J gave up 1 base, with 14 bases separating them. Combining the CDR3 with reference TRBV11-2 and TRBJ2-7 gives the whole variable domain EAGVAQSPRYKIIEKRQSVAFWCNPISGHATLYWYQQILGQGPKLLIQFQNNGVVDDSQLPKDRFSAERLKGVDSTLKIQPAKLEDSAVYLCASSLGTASPSYEQYFGPGTRLTVT.

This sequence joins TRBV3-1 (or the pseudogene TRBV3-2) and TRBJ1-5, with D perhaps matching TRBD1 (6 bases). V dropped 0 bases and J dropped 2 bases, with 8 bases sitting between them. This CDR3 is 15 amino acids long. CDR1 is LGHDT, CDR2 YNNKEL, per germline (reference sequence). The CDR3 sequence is CASSQDAGGNQPQHF. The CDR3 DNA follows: TGTGCCAGCAGCCAAGATGCAGGGGGCAATCAGCCCCAGCATTTT.

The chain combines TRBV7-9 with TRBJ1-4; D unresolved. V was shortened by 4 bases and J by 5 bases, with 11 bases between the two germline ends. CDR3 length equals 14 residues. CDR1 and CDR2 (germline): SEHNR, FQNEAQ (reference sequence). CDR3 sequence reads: CASSSLPPNEKLFF. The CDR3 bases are TGTGCCAGCAGCTCCCTCCCTCCCAATGAAAAACTGTTTTTT. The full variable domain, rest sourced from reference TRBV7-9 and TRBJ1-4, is DTGVSQNPRHKITKRGQNVTFRCDPISEHNRLYWYRQTLGQGPEFLTYFQNEAQLEKSRLLSDRFSAERPKGSFSTLEIQRTEQGDSAMYLCASSSLPPNEKLFFGSGTQLSVL.

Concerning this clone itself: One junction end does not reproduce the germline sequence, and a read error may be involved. CDR3 amino acids: CASSLDRSQTQYF. Written as DNA, the CDR3 is TGTGCCAGTAGTTTAGACAGGTCGCAGACCCAGTACTTC. The V call is TRBV19, the J call TRBJ2-5, with D perhaps TRBD1 (6 bases). The CDR3 covers 13 residues. Per the germline V gene, CDR1 is LNHDA and CDR2 is SQIVND (reference sequence).